Here is one T cell receptor (beta chain) with its context. The target antigen is unknown. The data are from a study of T cells in Graves' hyperthyroidism and ophthalmopathy. As for the study in general: Peripheral blood draws took place at initial diagnosis, ahead of any treatment. General observations from the study: Most clonotypes that expanded in the thyroid above 0.001 also showed up in blood.

Fresh peripheral blood, about 10 ml of it, supplied the PBMCs. RNA transcripts served as the template for amplifying TCR beta CDR3 regions. First-round RT-PCR of the TCR CDR3 relied on the HTBI primer set. Each CDR3 protein gets one entry after TCRdb re-called the multiplex PCR reads with MiXCR. The table has a few hundred thousand distinct CDR3 sequences, roughly 20% seen once. From germline, CDR1 is MNHNS and CDR2 SASEGT. The V gene end was trimmed by 5 bases and the J gene end by 0 bases; junction bases not matched to a gene: 12. The CDR3 spans 17 residues. The receptor comes from a man aged 18 to 35 with Graves' hyperthyroidism. The V gene is TRBV6-1, the J gene TRBJ1-1, with 7 bases aligning to TRBD1. Sequencing input: blood. In DNA, the CDR3 is TGTGCCAGCAGTCCGCCGGGACAGAGCTTGATGAACACTGAAGCTTTCTTT. It yields the protein CASSPPGQSLMNTEAFF.